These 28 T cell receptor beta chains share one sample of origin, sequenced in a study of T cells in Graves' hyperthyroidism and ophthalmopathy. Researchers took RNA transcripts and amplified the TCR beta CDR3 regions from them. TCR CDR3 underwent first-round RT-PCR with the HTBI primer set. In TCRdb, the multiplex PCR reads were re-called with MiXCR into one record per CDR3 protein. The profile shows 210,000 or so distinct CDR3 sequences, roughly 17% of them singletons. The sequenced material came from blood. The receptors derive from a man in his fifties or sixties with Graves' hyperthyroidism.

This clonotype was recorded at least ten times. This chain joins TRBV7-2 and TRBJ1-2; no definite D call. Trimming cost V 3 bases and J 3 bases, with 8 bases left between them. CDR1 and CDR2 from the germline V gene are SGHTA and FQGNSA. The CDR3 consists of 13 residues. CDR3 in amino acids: CASSFAVYYGYTF. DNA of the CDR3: TGTGCCAGCAGCTTCGCGGTATACTATGGCTACACCTTC.

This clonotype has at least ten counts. The CDR3 loop is CAWSVQETQYF. The CDR3 DNA follows: TGTGCCTGGAGTGTACAAGAGACCCAGTACTTC. This chain links TRBV30 with TRBJ2-5; D is unclear. Germline values: CDR1 GTSNPN, CDR2 SVGIG (reference sequence). The CDR3 contains 11 residues. V shed 0 bases and J shed 2 bases, with 1 base lying between them.

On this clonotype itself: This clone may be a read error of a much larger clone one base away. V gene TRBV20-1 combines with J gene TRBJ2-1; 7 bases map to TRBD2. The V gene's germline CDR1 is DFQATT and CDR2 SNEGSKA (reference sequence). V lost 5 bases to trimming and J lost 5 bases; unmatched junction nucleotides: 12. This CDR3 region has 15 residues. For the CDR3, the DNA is TGCAGTGCTGGACCTGGACTAGTTGGGAACAATGAGCAGTTCTTC. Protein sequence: CSAGPGLVGNNEQFF.

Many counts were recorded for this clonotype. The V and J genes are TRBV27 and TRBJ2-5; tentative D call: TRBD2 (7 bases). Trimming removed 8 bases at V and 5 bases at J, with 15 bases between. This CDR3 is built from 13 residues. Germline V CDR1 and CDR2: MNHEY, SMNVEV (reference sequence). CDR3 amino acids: CASFGGAGETQYF. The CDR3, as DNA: TGTGCCAGCTTTGGGGGGGCGGGGGAGACCCAGTACTTC.

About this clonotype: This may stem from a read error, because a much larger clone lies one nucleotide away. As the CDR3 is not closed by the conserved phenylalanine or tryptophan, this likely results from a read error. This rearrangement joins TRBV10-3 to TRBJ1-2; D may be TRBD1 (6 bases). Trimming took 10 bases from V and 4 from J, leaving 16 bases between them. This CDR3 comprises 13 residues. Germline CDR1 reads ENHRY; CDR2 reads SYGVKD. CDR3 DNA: TGTGCCAACTCCAGGGGATTTGGCTATGGCTACACCCTC. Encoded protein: CANSRGFGYGYTL.

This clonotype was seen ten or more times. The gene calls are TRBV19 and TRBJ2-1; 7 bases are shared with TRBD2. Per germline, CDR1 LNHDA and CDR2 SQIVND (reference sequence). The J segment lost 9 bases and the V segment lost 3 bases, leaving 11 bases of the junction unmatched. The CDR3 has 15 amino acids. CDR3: CASSIGGLGSGEQFF. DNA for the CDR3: TGTGCCAGTAGTATTGGAGGACTAGGGTCTGGTGAGCAGTTCTTC. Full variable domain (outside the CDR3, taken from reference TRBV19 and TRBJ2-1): DGGITQSPKYLFRKEGQNVTLSCEQNLNHDAMYWYRQDPGQGLRLIYYSQIVNDFQKGDIAEGYSVSREKKESFPLTVTSAQKNPTAFYLCASSIGGLGSGEQFFGPGTRLTVL.

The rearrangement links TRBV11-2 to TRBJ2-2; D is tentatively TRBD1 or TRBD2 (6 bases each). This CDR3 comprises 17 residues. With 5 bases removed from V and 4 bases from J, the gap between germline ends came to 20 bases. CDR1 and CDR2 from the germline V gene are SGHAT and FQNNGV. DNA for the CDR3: TGTGCCAGCAGCCAAAGAACTAGGGGGAGGCTCACCGGGGAGCTGTTTTTT. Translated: CASSQRTRGRLTGELFF.

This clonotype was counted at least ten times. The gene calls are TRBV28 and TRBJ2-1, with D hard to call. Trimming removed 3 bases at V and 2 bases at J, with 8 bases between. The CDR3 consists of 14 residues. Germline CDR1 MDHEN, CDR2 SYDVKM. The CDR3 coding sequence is TGTGCCAGCAGTTTCGGCCTACCCTACAATGAGCAGTTCTTC. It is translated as CASSFGLPYNEQFF.

The CDR3 reads CSARDVTGENTGELFF. CDR3 DNA sequence: TGCAGTGCTAGAGACGTGACAGGGGAAAACACCGGGGAGCTGTTTTTT. The chain is built from TRBV20-1 and TRBJ2-2; TRBD1 matches 8 bases. The length of the CDR3 is 16 residues. Germline CDR1 DFQATT, CDR2 SNEGSKA (reference sequence). Trimming took 0 bases from V and 2 from J; bases not matched to a gene: 5.

CDR3 nucleotides: TGTGCCAGCAGTTTAGGGCGCAGGGGAATAAACTATGGCTACACCTTC. Amino acids: CASSLGRRGINYGYTF. V and J are TRBV12-3 or TRBV12-4 and TRBJ1-2, with a weak D call TRBD1 (6 bases). Trimming cost V 1 base and J 2 bases, with 14 bases left between them. This CDR3 has 16 residues.

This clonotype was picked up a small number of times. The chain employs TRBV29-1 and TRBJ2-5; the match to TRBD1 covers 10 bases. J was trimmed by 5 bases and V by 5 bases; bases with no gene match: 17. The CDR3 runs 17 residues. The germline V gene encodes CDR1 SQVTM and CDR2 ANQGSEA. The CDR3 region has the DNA TGCAGCGTTTTAAATCCTTGGGGGACAGGGGAGTTGGAGACCCAGTACTTC. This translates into CSVLNPWGTGELETQYF.

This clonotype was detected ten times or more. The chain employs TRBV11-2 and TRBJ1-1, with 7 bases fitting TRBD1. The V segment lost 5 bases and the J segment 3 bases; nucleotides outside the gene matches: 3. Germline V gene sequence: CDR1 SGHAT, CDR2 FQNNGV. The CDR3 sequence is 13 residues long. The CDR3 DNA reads TGTGCCAGCAGCGGGGACAGAGACACTGAAGCTTTCTTT. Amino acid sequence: CASSGDRDTEAFF.

CDR3 amino acids: CASSEMTDEKLFF. The DNA for the CDR3 is TGTGCCAGCAGTGAAATGACAGATGAAAAACTGTTTTTT. The chain couples TRBV6-1 to TRBJ1-4; a weak D match, TRBD1 (5 bases). V lost 2 bases, J lost 6 bases, and 7 bases lay in between. This CDR3 spans 13 amino acids. Germline V gene lookup returns CDR1 MNHNS and CDR2 SASEGT.

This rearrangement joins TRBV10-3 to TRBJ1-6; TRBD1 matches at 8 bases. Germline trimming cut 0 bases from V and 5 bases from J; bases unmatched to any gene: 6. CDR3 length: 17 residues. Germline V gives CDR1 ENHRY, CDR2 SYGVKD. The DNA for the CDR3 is TGTGCCATCAGTGAGTCACGGACAGGGTCCAATAATTCACCCCTCCACTTT. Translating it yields CAISESRTGSNNSPLHF.

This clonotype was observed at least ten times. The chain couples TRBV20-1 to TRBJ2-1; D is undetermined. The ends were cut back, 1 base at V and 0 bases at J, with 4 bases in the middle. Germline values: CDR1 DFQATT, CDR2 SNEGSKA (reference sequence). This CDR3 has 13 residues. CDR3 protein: CSARVASYNEQFF. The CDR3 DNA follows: TGCAGTGCTAGAGTGGCCTCCTACAATGAGCAGTTCTTC.

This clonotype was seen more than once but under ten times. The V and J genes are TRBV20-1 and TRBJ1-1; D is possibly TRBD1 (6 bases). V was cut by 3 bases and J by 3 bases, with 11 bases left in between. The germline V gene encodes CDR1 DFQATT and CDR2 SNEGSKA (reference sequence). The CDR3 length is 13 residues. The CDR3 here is CSASQGWDTEAFF. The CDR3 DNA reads TGCAGTGCTAGCCAGGGGTGGGACACTGAAGCTTTCTTT.

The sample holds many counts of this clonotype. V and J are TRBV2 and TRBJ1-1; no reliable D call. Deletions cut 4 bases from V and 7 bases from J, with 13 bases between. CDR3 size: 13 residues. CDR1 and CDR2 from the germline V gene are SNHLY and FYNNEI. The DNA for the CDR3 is TGTGCCAGCAGTGCCGCAGAGTCCGGTGAAGCTTTCTTT. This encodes CASSAAESGEAFF. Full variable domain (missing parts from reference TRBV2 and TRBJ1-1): EPEVTQTPSHQVTQMGQEVILRCVPISNHLYFYWYRQILGQKVEFLVSFYNNEISEKSEIFDDQFSVERPDGSNFTLKIRSTKLEDSAMYFCASSAAESGEAFFGQGTRLTVV.

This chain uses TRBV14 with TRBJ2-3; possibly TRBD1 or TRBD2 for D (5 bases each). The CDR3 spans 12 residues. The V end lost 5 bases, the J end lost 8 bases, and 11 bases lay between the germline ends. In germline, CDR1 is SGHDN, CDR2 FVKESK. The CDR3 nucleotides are TGTGCCAGCAGCGACAGTACTAGTACGCAGTATTTT. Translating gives CASSDSTSTQYF.

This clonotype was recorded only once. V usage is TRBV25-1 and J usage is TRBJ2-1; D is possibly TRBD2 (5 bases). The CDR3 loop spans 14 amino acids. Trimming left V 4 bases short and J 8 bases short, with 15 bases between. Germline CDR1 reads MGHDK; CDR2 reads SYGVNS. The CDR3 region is CASSAPERLHEQFF. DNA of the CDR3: TGTGCCAGCAGTGCCCCCGAAAGACTACATGAGCAGTTCTTC. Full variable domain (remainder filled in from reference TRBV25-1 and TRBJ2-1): EADIYQTPRYLVIGTGKKITLECSQTMGHDKMYWYQQDPGMELHLIHYSYGVNSTEKGDLSSESTVSRIRTEHFPLTLESARPSHTSQYLCASSAPERLHEQFFGPGTRLTVL.

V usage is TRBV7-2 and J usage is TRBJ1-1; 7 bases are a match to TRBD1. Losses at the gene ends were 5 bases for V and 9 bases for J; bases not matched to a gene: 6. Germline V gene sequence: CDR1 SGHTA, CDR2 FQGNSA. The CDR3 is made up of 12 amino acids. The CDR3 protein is CASSVRGGKAFF. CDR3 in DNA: TGTGCCAGCAGCGTCAGGGGGGGAAAAGCTTTCTTT. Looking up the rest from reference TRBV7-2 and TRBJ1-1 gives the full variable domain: GAGVSQSPSNKVTEKGKDVELRCDPISGHTALYWYRQSLGQGLEFLIYFQGNSAPDKSGLPSDRFSAERTGGSVSTLTIQRTQQEDSAVYLCASSVRGGKAFFGQGTRLTVV.

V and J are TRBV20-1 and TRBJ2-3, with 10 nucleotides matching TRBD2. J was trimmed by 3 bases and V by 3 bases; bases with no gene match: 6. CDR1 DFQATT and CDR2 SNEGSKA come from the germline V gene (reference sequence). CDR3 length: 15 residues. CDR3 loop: CSASRPSGRTDTQYF. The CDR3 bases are TGCAGTGCTAGTCGGCCTAGCGGGAGAACAGATACGCAGTATTTT.

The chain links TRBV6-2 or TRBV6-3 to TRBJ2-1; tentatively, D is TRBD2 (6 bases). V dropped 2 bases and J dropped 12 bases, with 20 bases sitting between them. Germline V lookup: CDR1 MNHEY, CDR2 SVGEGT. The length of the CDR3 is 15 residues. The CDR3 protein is CASSYETRTQRGQFF. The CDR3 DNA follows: TGTGCCAGCAGTTACGAGACTAGGACTCAGAGAGGGCAGTTCTTC.

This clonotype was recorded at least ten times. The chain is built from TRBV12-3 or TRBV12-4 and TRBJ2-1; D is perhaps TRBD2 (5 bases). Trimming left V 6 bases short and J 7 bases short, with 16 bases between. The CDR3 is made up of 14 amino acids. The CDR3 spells CASSPPEGPNEQFF. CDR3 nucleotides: TGTGCCAGCAGCCCGCCAGAGGGCCCGAATGAGCAGTTCTTC.

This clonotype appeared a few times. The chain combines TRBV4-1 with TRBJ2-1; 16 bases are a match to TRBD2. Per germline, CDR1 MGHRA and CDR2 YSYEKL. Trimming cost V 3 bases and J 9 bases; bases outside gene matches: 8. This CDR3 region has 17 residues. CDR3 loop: CASSHGTSGRAWTEQFF. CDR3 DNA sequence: TGCGCCAGCAGCCACGGGACTAGCGGGAGGGCCTGGACTGAGCAGTTCTTC.

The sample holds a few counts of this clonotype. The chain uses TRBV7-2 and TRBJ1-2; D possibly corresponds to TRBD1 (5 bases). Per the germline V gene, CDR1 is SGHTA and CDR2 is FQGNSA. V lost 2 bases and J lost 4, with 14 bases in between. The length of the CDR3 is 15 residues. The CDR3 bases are TGTGCCAGCAGCTTACGGACAACCACTACCTATGGCTACACCTTC. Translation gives CASSLRTTTTYGYTF.

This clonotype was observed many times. CDR3 in DNA: TGTGCCAGCAGCCCCCAGACGGTTCATGGCTACACCTTC. Residues: CASSPQTVHGYTF. This chain joins TRBV7-2 and TRBJ1-2; D is unclear. Germline V gene lookup returns CDR1 SGHTA and CDR2 FQGNSA. The CDR3 totals 13 residues. Trimming left V 5 bases short and J 6 bases short, with 13 bases between.

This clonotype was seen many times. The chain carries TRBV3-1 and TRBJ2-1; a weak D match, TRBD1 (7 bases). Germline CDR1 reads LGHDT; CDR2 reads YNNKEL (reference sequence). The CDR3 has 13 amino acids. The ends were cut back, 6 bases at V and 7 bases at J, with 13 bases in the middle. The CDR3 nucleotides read TGTGCCAGCAGGCAACAGGGGAGGAATGAGCAGTTCTTC. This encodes CASRQQGRNEQFF.

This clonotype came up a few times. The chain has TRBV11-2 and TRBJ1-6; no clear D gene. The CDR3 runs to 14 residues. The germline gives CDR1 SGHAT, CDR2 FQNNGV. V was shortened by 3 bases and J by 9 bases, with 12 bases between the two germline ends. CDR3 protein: CASSFYSSISPLHF. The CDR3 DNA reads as TGTGCCAGCAGCTTCTACAGTTCAATTTCACCCCTCCACTTT.